These T cell receptor beta chains were read from a single sample in a study of shared clonotypes between healthy human individuals. Clones were sequenced by immunoSEQ multiplex PCR, and TCRdb holds only the in-frame ones, with some missing. The data show more than 400,000 clones, 90% to 97% seen once. What was sequenced was naive CD4+ T cells sorted from blood. The receptors derive from a woman in her twenties or thirties in good health. Each CDR3 is given with its conserved first and last residue. D genes are given only for firm matches. Clone sizes are given selectively: once, few, many, or a class where the clone is expanded.

J | D | size | V | DNA | CDR3
TRBJ2-3 | TRBD2 | - | TRBV28 | TGTGCCAGCAGTTTTTCTGGGAGGGGAGATACGCAGTATTTT | CASSFSGRGDTQYF
TRBJ2-5 | TRBD2 | - | TRBV19 | TGTGCCTCCGCCGACATTCCGGGAGGGCCGGAGACCCAGTACTTC | CASADIPGGPETQYF
TRBJ2-1 | - | - | TRBV4-1 | TGCGCCAGCAGCCCCCCCTACAATGAGCAGTTCTTC | CASSPPYNEQFF
TRBJ1-3 | - | - | TRBV18 | TGTGCCAGCTCATCATCGCGCTCTGGAAACACCATATATTTT | CASSSSRSGNTIYF
TRBJ2-7 | TRBD2 | - | TRBV18 | TGTGCCAGCTCACCACCTAGCGGGAGGTCCTACGAGCAGTACTTC | CASSPPSGRSYEQYF
TRBJ2-7 | - | - | TRBV5-6 | TGTGCCAGCAGCTATCGGGACGAGCAGTACTTC | CASSYRDEQYF
TRBJ1-5 | TRBD1 | - | TRBV5-8 | TGTGCCAGCAGCAGGGGGCCCCCTCAGCCCCAGCATTTT | CASSRGPPQPQHF
TRBJ2-7 | - | - | TRBV28 | TGTGCCAGCAGTTTAGGGGCGGCTGTTTACGAGCAGTACTTC | CASSLGAAVYEQYF
TRBJ1-2 | TRBD1 | - | TRBV13 | TGTGCCAGCAGCAAAGACAGGGGTGGAATAAACTATGGTTACACCTTC | CASSKDRGGINYGYTF
TRBJ1-5 | - | - | TRBV28 | TGTGCCAGCACCCCCCGGGGTTGGGGGACGAATCAGCCCCAGCATTTT | CASTPRGWGTNQPQHF
TRBJ1-3 | - | - | TRBV6-9 | TGTGCCAGCCTCAGCTCTGGAAACACCATATATTTT | CASLSSGNTIYF
TRBJ2-6 | TRBD1 | - | TRBV19 | TGTGCCAGTATGGTAAAGTTGGGACAGGGAATGGCTGGGGCCAACGTCCTGACTTTC | CASMVKLGQGMAGANVLTF
TRBJ1-2 | - | - | TRBV28 | TGTGCCAGCATCCAAACAGGCGTGGGCTATGGCTACACCTTC | CASIQTGVGYGYTF
TRBJ1-3 | - | - | TRBV5-4 | TGTGCCAGCAGCTTACAGGGCCATGGAAACACCATATATTTT | CASSLQGHGNTIYF
TRBJ1-1 | - | - | TRBV6-5 | TGTGCCAGCAGTTATAAGCCAGGGACGAACACTGAAGCTTTCTTT | CASSYKPGTNTEAFF
TRBJ1-2 | - | - | TRBV5-1 | TGCGCCAGCAGCTTGGCGCCGGGCCAGACAAGTGGCTACACCTTC | CASSLAPGQTSGYTF
TRBJ2-7 | TRBD1 | once | TRBV28 | TGTGCCAGCAGGCCCGGGACAGGGGCCGCGACCTACGAGCAGTACTTC | CASRPGTGAATYEQYF
TRBJ2-1 | TRBD1 | - | TRBV6-5 | TGTGCCAGCAGCGTGGACAGGGGAAGGTACAATGAGCAGTTCTTC | CASSVDRGRYNEQFF
TRBJ1-4 | - | - | TRBV9 | TGTGCCAGCAGCGTGGGAACCGGGACGCTTTATGAAAAACTGTTTTTT | CASSVGTGTLYEKLFF
TRBJ2-7 | - | - | TRBV14 | TGTGCCAGCAGCCAAGTTGCCGTACATCCACCGAACTTC | CASSQVAVHPPNF
TRBJ1-1 | TRBD1 | - | TRBV7-3 | TGTGCCAGCAGTTTAGACAGGGGGGACACTGAAGCTTTCTTT | CASSLDRGDTEAFF
TRBJ2-1 | TRBD2 | - | TRBV28 | TGTGCCAGCAGTTTGGGCGGGGGTCCCTACAATGAGCAGTTCTTC | CASSLGGGPYNEQFF
TRBJ2-4 | - | - | TRBV14 | TGTGCCAGCAGCCAAGACGGGTCAAACATTCAGTACTTC | CASSQDGSNIQYF
TRBJ1-6 | - | - | TRBV4-1 | TGCGCCAGCAGCCAAGATCCGACTCCATGGGGTTCACCCCTCCACTTT | CASSQDPTPWGSPLHF
TRBJ2-2 | TRBD2 | - | TRBV5-4 | TGTGCCAGCAGCTTCGGGGGGACTATTAACACCGGGGAGCTGTTTTTT | CASSFGGTINTGELFF
TRBJ2-5 | - | - | TRBV9 | TGTGCCAGCAGCCCCCCCGGGGCAGGGGAAGAGACCCAGTACTTC | CASSPPGAGEETQYF
TRBJ2-7 | - | - | TRBV5-5 | TGTGCCAGCAGCTTCGGTTCGGCGGGGGCCCGGGTGCGGGAGCAGTACTTC | CASSFGSAGARVREQYF
TRBJ2-5 | TRBD2 | - | TRBV11-2 | TGTGCCAGCAGCTTAGATCTCTCGGGGGGGCAAGAGACCCAGTACTTC | CASSLDLSGGQETQYF
TRBJ1-1 | TRBD1 | - | TRBV5-1 | TGCGCCAGTTGCCGGGACAGCATGAACACTGAAGCTTTCTTT | CASCRDSMNTEAFF
TRBJ2-7 | - | - | TRBV7-9 | TGTGCCAGCAGCTTAGTGGGGCAGGAGTCCTACGAGCAGTACTTC | CASSLVGQESYEQYF
TRBJ2-1 | - | - | TRBV15 | TGTGCCACCAGCAAGCTTGGGAACTCCTACAATGAGCAGTTCTTC | CATSKLGNSYNEQFF
TRBJ2-1 | TRBD2 | - | TRBV7-9 | TGTGCCAGCAGCTCGAGTAGCGGGCCGTTGAGATTCTTC | CASSSSSGPLRFF
TRBJ2-5 | TRBD2 | - | TRBV2 | TGTGCCAGGGCGGGGGCTAGCGGGAGCGATGAGACCCAGTACTTC | CARAGASGSDETQYF
TRBJ2-7 | TRBD2 | - | TRBV7-2 | TGTGCCAGCAGCCTGGGGACTAGCGGGGGCTACGAGCAGTACTTC | CASSLGTSGGYEQYF
TRBJ2-7 | TRBD2 | once | TRBV2 | TGTGCCAGCATCGCATACAGCGGGAGGGGACACTACGAGCAGTACTTC | CASIAYSGRGHYEQYF
TRBJ2-7 | TRBD2 | - | TRBV5-1 | TGCGCCAGCAGCTTGGTAGCGGGAGGCCACCTAACACAGGAGCAGTACTTC | CASSLVAGGHLTQEQYF
TRBJ1-1 | TRBD1 | - | TRBV19 | TGTGCCAGTAGTGGGGGACAGCGCCTGGACACTGAAGCTTTCTTT | CASSGGQRLDTEAFF
TRBJ2-1 | - | - | TRBV27 | TGTGCCAGCAGCCGGCGGGAATCCTACAATGAGCAGTTCTTC | CASSRRESYNEQFF
TRBJ1-3 | - | once | TRBV5-6 | TGTGCCAGCAGCTTGGCCGTAGGGGGGAAGCGGATTTGGAACACCATATATTTT | CASSLAVGGKRIWNTIYF
TRBJ2-5 | TRBD1 | once | TRBV14 | TGTGCCAGCAGCCGGGACAGAGACCAAGAGACCCAGTACTTC | CASSRDRDQETQYF
TRBJ2-3 | - | - | TRBV29-1 | TGCAGCACAAGGGGTGGCACAGATACGCAGTATTTT | CSTRGGTDTQYF
TRBJ2-2 | - | - | TRBV7-9 | TGTGCCAGCAGCCCTAGGCGACAGGTGAACACCGGGGAGCTGTTTTTT | CASSPRRQVNTGELFF
TRBJ1-2 | - | once | TRBV2 | TGTGCCAGCAGGGAGGACGGCAACTATGGCTACACCTTC | CASREDGNYGYTF
TRBJ2-2 | - | - | TRBV4-1 | TGCGCCAGCAGCCAGCGTCCGCTAGCGCCGAACACCGGGGAGCTGTTTTTT | CASSQRPLAPNTGELFF
TRBJ2-5 | - | once | TRBV10-1 | TGCGCCAGCAGTGAGTCGTGGGGCGAGACCCAGTACTTC | CASSESWGETQYF
TRBJ2-2 | - | - | TRBV19 | TGTGCCAGTAGTATTCCGAACACCGGGGAGCTGTTTTTT | CASSIPNTGELFF
TRBJ1-1 | TRBD1 | - | TRBV29-1 | TGCAGCGGGACAGGGTTCGACACTGAAGCTTTCTTT | CSGTGFDTEAFF
TRBJ2-7 | - | - | TRBV6-5 | TGTGCCAGCAGTTTACACGCCGGGACTGAATTCTACGAGCAGTACTTC | CASSLHAGTEFYEQYF
TRBJ1-1 | - | - | TRBV6-5 | TGTGCCACTTCGGGGACGGTAAGGACTGAAGCTTTCTTT | CATSGTVRTEAFF
TRBJ2-3 | TRBD2 | - | TRBV10-1 | TGCGCCAGCAGTGAGTCGCTAGCGGGAGACACAGATACGCAGTATTTT | CASSESLAGDTDTQYF
TRBJ1-2 | TRBD1 | - | TRBV6-6 | TGTGCCAGCAGTTACGGGGGACAGAGCTATGGCTACACCTTC | CASSYGGQSYGYTF
TRBJ1-5 | TRBD1 | - | TRBV18 | TGTGCCAGCTCAGGGGGACAGGACCTTAATCAGCCCCAGCATTTT | CASSGGQDLNQPQHF
TRBJ2-5 | TRBD2 | once | TRBV7-9 | TGTGCCAGCAGCGAAAGGACTAGCGGGGCCACCCAGTACTTC | CASSERTSGATQYF
TRBJ1-1 | - | - | TRBV29-1 | TGCAGCGTTGAAGACGGAACGTTGAACACTGAAGCTTTCTTT | CSVEDGTLNTEAFF
TRBJ2-5 | - | - | TRBV11-2 | TGTGCCAGCAGCTTAGGGTGGGGTCAAGAGACCCAGTACTTC | CASSLGWGQETQYF
TRBJ1-2 | - | - | TRBV6-5 | TGTGCCAGCAGTTACTTGCCCCCTCCCGGGGGTGGCTACACCTTC | CASSYLPPPGGGYTF
TRBJ2-7 | - | - | TRBV18 | TGTGCCAGCTCACCAAAAGGGCAAAGAACCTACGAGCAGTACTTC | CASSPKGQRTYEQYF